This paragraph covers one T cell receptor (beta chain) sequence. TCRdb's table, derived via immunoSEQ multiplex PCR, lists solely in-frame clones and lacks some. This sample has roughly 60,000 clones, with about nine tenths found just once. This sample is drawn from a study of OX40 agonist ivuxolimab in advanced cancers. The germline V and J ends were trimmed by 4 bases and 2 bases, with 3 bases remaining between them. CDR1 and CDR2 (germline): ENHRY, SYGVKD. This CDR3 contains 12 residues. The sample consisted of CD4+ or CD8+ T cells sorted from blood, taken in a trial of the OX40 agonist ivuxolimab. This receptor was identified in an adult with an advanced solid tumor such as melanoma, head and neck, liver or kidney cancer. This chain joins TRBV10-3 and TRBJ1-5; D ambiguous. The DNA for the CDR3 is TGTGCCATCAGTGGGGGCAATCAGCCCCAGCATTTT. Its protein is CAISGGNQPQHF.